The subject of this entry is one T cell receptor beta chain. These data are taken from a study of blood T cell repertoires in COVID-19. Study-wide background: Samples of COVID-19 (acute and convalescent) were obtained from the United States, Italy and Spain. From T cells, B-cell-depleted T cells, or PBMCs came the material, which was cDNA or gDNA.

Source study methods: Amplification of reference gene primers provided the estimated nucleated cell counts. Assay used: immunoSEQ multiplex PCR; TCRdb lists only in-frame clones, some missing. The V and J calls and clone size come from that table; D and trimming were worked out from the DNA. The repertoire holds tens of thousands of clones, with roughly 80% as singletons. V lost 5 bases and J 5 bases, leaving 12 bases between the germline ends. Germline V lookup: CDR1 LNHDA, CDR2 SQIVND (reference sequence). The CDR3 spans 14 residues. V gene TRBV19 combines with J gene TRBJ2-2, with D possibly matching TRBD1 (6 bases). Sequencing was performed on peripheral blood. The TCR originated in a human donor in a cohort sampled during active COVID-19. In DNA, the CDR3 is TGTGCCAGTAGTGCCCGACAGGAGACCGGGGAGCTGTTTTTT. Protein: CASSARQETGELFF.